Presented here are 8 T cell receptor beta chains from one specimen sequenced in a study of blood T cell repertoires in COVID-19. Profiled with immunoSEQ multiplex PCR; TCRdb holds only in-frame clones, not every one. Of around 70,000 clones in the sample, around 87% were seen once. Sequenced material: peripheral blood. The receptor source for this set is a human donor in a cohort sampled during active COVID-19.

V usage is TRBV24-1 and J usage is TRBJ2-7; D is possibly TRBD2 (5 bases). The CDR3 runs to 15 residues. Germline V gives CDR1 KGHDR, CDR2 SFDVKD. Trimming took 5 bases from V and 3 from J, leaving 16 bases between them. The chain's CDR3 is CATSAGKDRNYEQYF. The CDR3 nucleotides are TGTGCCACCAGTGCGGGAAAGGACCGCAACTACGAGCAGTACTTC.

V is TRBV5-4 and J is TRBJ1-1; TRBD1 agrees at 9 bases. After removal of 3 bases from V and 7 bases from J, the junction contained 13 bases not matched to a gene. The CDR3 runs to 16 residues. Germline CDR1 is SGHNT and CDR2 is YYREEE (reference sequence). The CDR3 spells CASSSGGRDRVYEAFF. Here the CDR3 DNA reads TGTGCCAGCAGCTCCGGAGGGAGGGACAGGGTTTATGAAGCTTTCTTT.

This chain joins TRBV5-4 and TRBJ2-3, with D unresolved. The CDR3 loop spans 16 amino acids. Germline V CDR1 and CDR2: SGHNT, YYREEE (reference sequence). Trimming pared 1 base from V and 0 bases from J, leaving 12 bases between. CDR3 DNA: TGTGCCAGCAGCTTGACTATGAAGGCTAGCACAGATACGCAGTATTTT. The encoded protein is CASSLTMKASTDTQYF.

The chain joins TRBV6-5 to TRBJ2-2; TRBD1 is a possible D gene (5 bases). Germline lookup yields CDR1 MNHEY and CDR2 SVGAGI. V gave up 6 bases and J gave up 3 bases, with 5 bases separating them. This CDR3 is built from 12 residues. Written as DNA, the CDR3 is TGTGCCAGCAGCAGGGACACCGGGGAGCTGTTTTTT. It translates to CASSRDTGELFF.

The V call is TRBV5-1, the J call TRBJ1-5, with 7 bases matching TRBD1. The J segment lost 5 bases and the V segment lost 5 bases, leaving 13 bases of the junction unmatched. This CDR3 has 16 residues. The germline V gene has CDR1 SGHRS and CDR2 YFSETQ. The CDR3 loop is CASSWDRQGLDQPQHF. DNA of the CDR3: TGCGCCAGCAGTTGGGACCGACAGGGCCTTGATCAGCCCCAGCATTTT.

This clone was detected a few times. The chain employs TRBV21-1 and TRBJ1-5. TRBV21-1 is described as a pseudogene. This CDR3 has 13 residues. The DNA for the CDR3 is TGTGCCAGCCAGTCAAACGGGGATCAGCCCCAGCATTTT. Translating it yields CASQSNGDQPQHF.

The chain carries TRBV18 and TRBJ1-1; tentatively, D is TRBD1 (5 bases). V lost 2 bases and J lost 5, with 12 bases in between. The CDR3 sequence is 14 residues long. Germline lookup yields CDR1 KGHSH and CDR2 LQKENI. CDR3 bases: TGTGCCAGCTCACCAGGACGGGAGGGGACTGAAGCTTTCTTT. It codes for CASSPGREGTEAFF.

The chain joins TRBV18 to TRBJ1-1, with TRBD1 as a possible D gene (5 bases). Trimming took off 3 bases at V and 4 bases at J, with 12 bases between the two ends. The CDR3 extends over 14 amino acids. Per the germline V gene, CDR1 is KGHSH and CDR2 is LQKENI. The CDR3 bases are TGTGCCAGCTCACCGGATGCCGGGGGCACTGAAGCTTTCTTT. Translation: CASSPDAGGTEAFF.